The 13 T cell receptor beta chains below all came from one sample that was sequenced in a study of T cell repertoires in ileal Crohn's disease. Sequencing used immunoSEQ multiplex PCR; TCRdb keeps in-frame clones, though not all of them. Here the sample spans 3,500 to 4,500 clones, 65% to 70% being singletons. Sequenced material: ileal tissue. All receptors come from an adult with Crohn's disease.

V is TRBV11-2 and J is TRBJ1-1, with D possibly TRBD1 on 6 matching bases. Germline lookup yields CDR1 SGHAT and CDR2 FQNNGV. The CDR3 covers 15 residues. Trimming removed 1 base from V and 1 base from J, with 10 bases in between. CDR3 sequence reads: CASSLGGGGNTEAFF. As DNA, the CDR3 is TGTGCCAGCAGCTTAGGTGGGGGCGGGAACACTGAAGCTTTCTTT.

Only a few counts were recorded for this clone. The chain recombines TRBV9 with TRBJ2-3; 11 bases match TRBD2. This CDR3 is 18 amino acids long. Per germline, CDR1 SGDLS and CDR2 YYNGEE. V gave up 0 bases and J gave up 0 bases; unmatched junction bases: 6. For the CDR3, the DNA is TGTGCCAGCAGCGTAGAAGGGACTAGCGGTACTAGCACAGATACGCAGTATTTT. Amino acids: CASSVEGTSGTSTDTQYF.

This clone turned up a few times. The chain couples TRBV27 to TRBJ2-7; D is possibly TRBD1 (6 bases). Germline V gene sequence: CDR1 MNHEY, CDR2 SMNVEV (reference sequence). V gave up 4 bases and J gave up 2 bases, with 12 bases separating them. The CDR3 totals 14 residues. CDR3 in DNA: TGTGCCAGCAGTTCATCGGACAGAGCCTACGAGCAGTACTTC. Translating it yields CASSSSDRAYEQYF.

The CDR3 nucleotides are TGTGCCAGCAGTGGAGCGGGGGGGCCCGGGGAGACCCAGTACTTC. Translating gives CASSGAGGPGETQYF. The chain uses TRBV2 and TRBJ2-5, with 10 nucleotides matching TRBD2. This CDR3 has 15 amino acids. The ends lost 4 bases at V and 5 bases at J; junction bases unmatched: 7. Germline lookup yields CDR1 SNHLY and CDR2 FYNNEI.

This clone has a handful of counts. The chain carries TRBV9 and TRBJ1-2, with TRBD1 matching over 7 bases. This CDR3 is 12 amino acids long. Trimming took 4 bases from V and 10 from J; bases not matched to a gene: 7. CDR1 SGDLS and CDR2 YYNGEE come from the germline V gene. The CDR3 spells CASSPTGRNYTF. CDR3 sequence (DNA): TGTGCCAGCAGCCCGACAGGGAGAAACTACACCTTC. Together with reference TRBV9 and TRBJ1-2, the CDR3 gives the full variable domain: DSGVTQTPKHLITATGQRVTLRCSPRSGDLSVYWYQQSLDQGLQFLIQYYNGEERAKGNILERFSAQQFPDLHSELNLSSLELGDSALYFCASSPTGRNYTFGSGTRLTVV.

Comments on this clone: This same CDR3 is encoded by further DNA sequences in the sample. The chain has TRBV2 and TRBJ2-7; TRBD2 matches 8 bases. Germline V gives CDR1 SNHLY, CDR2 FYNNEI. This CDR3 contains 17 residues. V trimming: 6 bases; J trimming: 1 base; junction bases outside the gene matches: 14. The CDR3 protein is CASRRGPFGGGSYEQYF. DNA for the CDR3: TGTGCCAGCAGGAGGGGACCGTTCGGGGGGGGATCCTACGAGCAGTACTTC.

V is TRBV27 and J is TRBJ2-1; 15 bases are shared with TRBD2. The germline gives CDR1 MNHEY, CDR2 SMNVEV (reference sequence). The CDR3 covers 18 residues. Unmatched junction bases numbered 12, after V lost 5 bases and J lost 7 bases. The CDR3 protein is CASSPLGLAGGPGNEQFF. CDR3 DNA: TGTGCCAGCAGTCCTCTCGGACTAGCGGGGGGGCCGGGGAATGAGCAGTTCTTC.

The chain has TRBV11-2 and TRBJ2-3; TRBD2 agrees at 11 bases. The CDR3 is 16 residues long. V dropped 4 bases and J dropped 1; count of bases not matched to a gene: 4. Per the germline V gene, CDR1 is SGHAT and CDR2 is FQNNGV. In nucleotides, the CDR3 is TGTGCCAGCAGCTGGACGACTAGCGGGGGCACAGATACGCAGTATTTT. Translating gives CASSWTTSGGTDTQYF. The complete variable domain, with remaining parts taken from reference TRBV11-2 and TRBJ2-3, reads EAGVAQSPRYKIIEKRQSVAFWCNPISGHATLYWYQQILGQGPKLLIQFQNNGVVDDSQLPKDRFSAERLKGVDSTLKIQPAKLEDSAVYLCASSWTTSGGTDTQYFGPGTRLTVL.

V gene TRBV10-3 combines with J gene TRBJ1-1; no definite D call. The germline V gene has CDR1 ENHRY and CDR2 SYGVKD. The ends were cut back, 3 bases at V and 1 base at J, with 6 bases in the middle. CDR3 length: 13 residues. This chain's CDR3 is CAISDAGNTEAFF. The CDR3 DNA follows: TGTGCCATCAGTGACGCCGGGAACACTGAAGCTTTCTTT.

This chain uses TRBV27 with TRBJ2-1; the D gene is possibly TRBD2 (5 bases). Germline values: CDR1 MNHEY, CDR2 SMNVEV (reference sequence). V was shortened by 2 bases and J by 9 bases, with 20 bases between the two germline ends. The CDR3 sequence is 16 residues long. The CDR3 protein is CASSLGRERFFREQFF. The CDR3 DNA sequence: TGTGCCAGCAGTTTAGGTCGGGAACGGTTTTTTCGTGAGCAGTTCTTC.

The V gene is TRBV4-2, the J gene TRBJ1-6; tentative D call: TRBD1 (5 bases). Germline loops: CDR1 LGHNA, CDR2 YNFKEQ. Trimming shortened V by 4 bases and J by 12 bases, and 22 bases separated the two germline ends. The CDR3 runs to 16 residues. CDR3 sequence reads: CASSPLYHRGSEPLHF. The CDR3 bases are TGTGCCAGCAGCCCCCTTTATCATCGGGGGAGTGAACCCCTCCACTTT.

The chain links TRBV15 to TRBJ2-1; D unresolved. This CDR3 is built from 12 residues. Germline loops: CDR1 LNHNV, CDR2 YYDKDF (reference sequence). Deletions cut 0 bases from V and 8 bases from J, with 5 bases between. The CDR3 region has the DNA TGTGCCACCAGCAGAGATGAGGATGAGCAGTTCTTC. This gives the protein CATSRDEDEQFF.

This chain connects TRBV27 to TRBJ2-1; TRBD2 matches at 10 bases. This CDR3 spans 15 amino acids. V dropped 7 bases and J dropped 6; count of bases not matched to a gene: 9. The germline CDR1 and CDR2 sequences are MNHEY and SMNVEV (reference sequence). CDR3 in DNA: TGTGCCAGCATTCAAGCGGGGGGGATCTCCAATGAGCAGTTCTTC. Translated: CASIQAGGISNEQFF.